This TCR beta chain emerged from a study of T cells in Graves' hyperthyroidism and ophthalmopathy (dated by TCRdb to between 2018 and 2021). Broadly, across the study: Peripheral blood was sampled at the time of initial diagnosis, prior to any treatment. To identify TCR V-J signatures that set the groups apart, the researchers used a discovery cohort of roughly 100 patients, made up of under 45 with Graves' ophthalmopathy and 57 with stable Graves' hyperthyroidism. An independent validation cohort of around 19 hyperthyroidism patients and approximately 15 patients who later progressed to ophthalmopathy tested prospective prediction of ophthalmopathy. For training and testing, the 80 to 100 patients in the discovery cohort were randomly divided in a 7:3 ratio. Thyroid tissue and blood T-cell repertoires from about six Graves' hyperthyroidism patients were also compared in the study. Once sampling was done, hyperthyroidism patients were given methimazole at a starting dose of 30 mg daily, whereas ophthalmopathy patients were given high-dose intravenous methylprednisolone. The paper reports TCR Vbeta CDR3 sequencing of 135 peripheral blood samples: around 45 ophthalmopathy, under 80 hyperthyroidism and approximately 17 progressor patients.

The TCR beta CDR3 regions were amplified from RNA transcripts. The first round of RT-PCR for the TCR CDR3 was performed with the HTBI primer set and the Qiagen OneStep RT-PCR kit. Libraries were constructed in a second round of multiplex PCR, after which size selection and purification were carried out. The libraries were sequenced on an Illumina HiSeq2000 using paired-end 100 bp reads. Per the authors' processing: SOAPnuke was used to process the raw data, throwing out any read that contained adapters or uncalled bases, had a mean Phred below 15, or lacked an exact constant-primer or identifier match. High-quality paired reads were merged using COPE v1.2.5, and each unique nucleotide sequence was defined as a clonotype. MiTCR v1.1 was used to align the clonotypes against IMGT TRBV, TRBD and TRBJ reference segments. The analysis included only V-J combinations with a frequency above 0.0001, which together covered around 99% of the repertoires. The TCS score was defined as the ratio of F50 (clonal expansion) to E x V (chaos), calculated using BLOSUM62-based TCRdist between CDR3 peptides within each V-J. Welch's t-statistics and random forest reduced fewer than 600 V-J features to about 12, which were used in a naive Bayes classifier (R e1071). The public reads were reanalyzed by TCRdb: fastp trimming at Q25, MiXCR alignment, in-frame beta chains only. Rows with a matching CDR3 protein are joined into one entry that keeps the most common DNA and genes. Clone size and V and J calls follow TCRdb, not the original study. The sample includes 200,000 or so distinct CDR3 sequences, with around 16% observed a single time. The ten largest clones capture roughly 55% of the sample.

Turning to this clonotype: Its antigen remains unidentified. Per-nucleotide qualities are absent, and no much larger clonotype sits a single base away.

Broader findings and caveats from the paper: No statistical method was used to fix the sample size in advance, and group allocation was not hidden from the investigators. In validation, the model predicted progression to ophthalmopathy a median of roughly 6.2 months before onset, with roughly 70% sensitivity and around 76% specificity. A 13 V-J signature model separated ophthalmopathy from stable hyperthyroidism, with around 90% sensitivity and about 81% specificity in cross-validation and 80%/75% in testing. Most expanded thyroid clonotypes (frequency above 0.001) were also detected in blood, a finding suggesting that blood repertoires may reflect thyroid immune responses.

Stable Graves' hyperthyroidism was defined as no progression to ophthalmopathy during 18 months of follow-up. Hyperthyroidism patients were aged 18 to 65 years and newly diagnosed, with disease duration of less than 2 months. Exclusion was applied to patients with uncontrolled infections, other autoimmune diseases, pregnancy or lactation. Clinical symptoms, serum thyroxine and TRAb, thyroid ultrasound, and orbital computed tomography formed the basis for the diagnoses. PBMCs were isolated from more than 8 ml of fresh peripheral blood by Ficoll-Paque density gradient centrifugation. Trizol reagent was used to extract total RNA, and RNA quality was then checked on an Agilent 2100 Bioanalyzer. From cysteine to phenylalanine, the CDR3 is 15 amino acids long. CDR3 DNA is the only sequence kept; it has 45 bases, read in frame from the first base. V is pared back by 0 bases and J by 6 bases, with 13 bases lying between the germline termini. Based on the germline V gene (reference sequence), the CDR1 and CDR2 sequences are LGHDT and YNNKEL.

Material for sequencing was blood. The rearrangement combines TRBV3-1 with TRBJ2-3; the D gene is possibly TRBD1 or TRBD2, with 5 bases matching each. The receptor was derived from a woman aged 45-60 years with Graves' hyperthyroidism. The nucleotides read TGTGCCAGCAGCCAAGACCGGGGCCCCCGGGATACGCAGTATTTT. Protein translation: CASSQDRGPRDTQYF.